The clone carrying this T cell receptor (beta chain) has more than one count but fewer than ten. These data come from a study of blood T cell repertoires in COVID-19. In the source study's methods: Using reference gene primer amplification, nucleated cell counts were estimated. Measured with immunoSEQ multiplex PCR; TCRdb has only the in-frame clones, and not every one. That table furnishes V, J and clone size, whereas the DNA furnished D and trimming. Here the sample spans approximately 50,000 clones, 91% being singletons. The CDR3 loop spans 14 amino acids. Per the germline V gene, CDR1 is SEHNR and CDR2 is FQNEAQ (reference sequence). Between the trimmed V and J ends, which lost 3 bases and 5 bases, there was a span of 13 bases.

The chain joins TRBV7-9 to TRBJ1-2, with D perhaps TRBD1 (5 bases). The clonotype originates from a middle-aged man with active COVID-19. Sequenced: peripheral blood. In DNA, the CDR3 is TGTGCCAGCAGCTTTTCCGCGGGGGTATATGGCTACACCTTC. Protein sequence: CASSFSAGVYGYTF.